The 20 T cell receptor beta chains below were found in one sample sequenced in a study of CD8 T cells in Susac syndrome. When the RNA was reverse transcribed, random hexamers were used with an input of 0.5 to 1 ug. TCRdb ran MiXCR on the immunoSEQ multiplex PCR reads and lists one entry per CDR3 protein. Of 330,000 or so distinct CDR3 sequences in the sample, approximately 85% were seen once. The sequencing input was CD8+ T cells from PBMCs. These receptors were collected from a human donor with multiple sclerosis.

About this clonotype itself: In this CDR3 the conserved last residue, phenylalanine or tryptophan, is missing, so a read error is likely. This chain links TRBV4-3 with TRBJ2-4, with D unclear. CDR1 is LGHNA, CDR2 YSLEER, per germline. Trimming took off 1 base at V and 9 bases at J, with 16 bases between the two ends. The CDR3 length is 15 residues. The CDR3 nucleotides read TGCGCCAGCAGCCAAGGAGCTGTCTCCGGAGTCATTCAGTACCTC. Translated: CASSQGAVSGVIQYL.

V usage is TRBV20-1 and J usage is TRBJ1-2, with D uncertain. The CDR3 is 16 amino acids. Between the trimmed V and J ends, which lost 1 base and 5 bases, there was a span of 20 bases. Germline CDR1 reads DFQATT; CDR2 reads SNEGSKA (reference sequence). CDR3 protein: CSARVASTGDWYGYTF. CDR3 coding DNA: TGCAGTGCTAGAGTTGCCAGTACTGGGGATTGGTATGGCTACACCTTC.

The chain employs TRBV11-3 and TRBJ2-1; the D gene could be TRBD1 or TRBD2 (5 bases each). CDR3 length: 15 amino acids. CDR1 is SGHNT, CDR2 YENEEA, per germline. V lost 2 bases, J lost 6 bases, and 14 bases lay in between. The CDR3 reads CASSLFGAITNEQFF. The CDR3 DNA reads TGTGCCAGCAGCTTATTCGGGGCCATCACCAATGAGCAGTTCTTC.

As regards this clonotype: One end of the junction varies from germline; a read error may be responsible. This chain links TRBV7-9 with TRBJ1-1; 7 bases are shared with TRBD1. Looked up from germline, CDR1 is SEHNR and CDR2 is FQNEAQ (reference sequence). The CDR3 sequence is 17 residues long. DNA of the CDR3: TGTGCCAGCACCTTAGGACAGGAGCTCCTAATGAACACTGAAGCTTTCTTT. As protein: CASTLGQELLMNTEAFF.

V usage is TRBV6-6 and J usage is TRBJ1-1; D unresolved. The CDR3 has 13 amino acids. V was shortened by 7 bases and J by 0 bases, with 9 bases between the two germline ends. Looked up from germline, CDR1 is MNHNY and CDR2 is SVGAGI (reference sequence). The CDR3: CASKLGLNTEAFF. In DNA, the CDR3 is TGTGCCAGCAAGTTGGGGTTGAACACTGAAGCTTTCTTT.

CDR3 coding DNA: TGTGCCAGCAGCGGACCGGGACTAGCGCTCTCCTACGAGCAGTACTTC. As protein: CASSGPGLALSYEQYF. The chain recombines TRBV7-9 with TRBJ2-7, with 10 bases that match TRBD2. The germline gives CDR1 SEHNR, CDR2 FQNEAQ (reference sequence). CDR3 length: 16 residues. V was clipped by 5 bases and J by 0 bases; unmatched bases: 7.

The rearrangement links TRBV19 to TRBJ2-1; 16 bases are shared with TRBD2. The CDR3 is made up of 19 amino acids. Trimming at V came to 1 base and at J to 4 bases, leaving 7 bases not matched to a gene. Germline values: CDR1 LNHDA, CDR2 SQIVND (reference sequence). CDR3 sequence: CASSIGPGLAGGSYNEQFF. CDR3 in DNA: TGTGCCAGTAGTATAGGTCCGGGACTAGCGGGAGGGTCGTACAATGAGCAGTTCTTC.

The rearrangement links TRBV4-3 to TRBJ2-1; 12 positions match TRBD2. The J segment lost 0 bases and the V segment lost 0 bases, leaving 6 bases of the junction unmatched. CDR3 length: 19 residues. Per germline, CDR1 LGHNA and CDR2 YSLEER. CDR3 in amino acids: CASSQDRLAGGYSYNEQFF. DNA of the CDR3: TGCGCCAGCAGCCAAGATAGGCTAGCGGGAGGGTACTCCTACAATGAGCAGTTCTTC.

This chain uses TRBV5-1 with TRBJ1-1, with D possibly matching TRBD1 (5 bases). Trimming stripped 0 bases from V and 4 bases from J, with 10 bases between. Germline-derived CDR1 and CDR2 are SGHRS and YFSETQ. This CDR3 is built from 14 residues. The CDR3 is CASSLGQSFTEAFF. DNA of the CDR3: TGCGCCAGCAGCTTGGGACAGTCGTTCACTGAAGCTTTCTTT.

This chain uses TRBV20-1 with TRBJ2-3, with D possibly being TRBD2 (6 bases). Germline-derived CDR1 and CDR2 are DFQATT and SNEGSKA (reference sequence). The CDR3 runs to 17 residues. V was cut by 6 bases and J by 0 bases, with 22 bases left in between. CDR3 bases: TGCAGTGCCCTGGCGGCGGGGACCAGACCTAGCACAGATACGCAGTATTTT. It codes for CSALAAGTRPSTDTQYF.

With regard to this clonotype: The germline gene is not matched at one end of the junction; a read error may be the cause. The rearrangement uses TRBV4-3 and TRBJ1-5; D possibly corresponds to TRBD1 (5 bases). The CDR3 length is 20 residues. Germline CDR1 and CDR2: LGHNA and YSLEER. For the CDR3, the DNA is TGCGCCAGCAGCCAAGACCCCCATTGGGGGGAGGATAGGAGCAATCAGCCCCTGCATTTT. It translates to CASSQDPHWGEDRSNQPLHF.

The CDR3 sequence: CASSGGAGGTDTQYF. The CDR3 DNA follows: TGTGCCAGCAGTGGAGGGGCAGGGGGCACAGATACGCAGTATTTT. The chain is built from TRBV6-4 and TRBJ2-3; D may be TRBD1 (6 bases). CDR1 MRHNA and CDR2 SNTAGT come from the germline V gene. CDR3 size: 15 residues. The V end was cut by 4 bases, the J end by 1 base, with 12 bases between.

This rearrangement joins TRBV6-5 to TRBJ2-3, with TRBD1 identical over 9 bases. V dropped 1 base and J dropped 2; count of bases not matched to a gene: 4. Germline V gene sequence: CDR1 MNHEY, CDR2 SVGAGI. This CDR3 region has 16 residues. The CDR3, as DNA: TGTGCCAGCAGTTACTACGGGACAGGGATCACAGATACGCAGTATTTT. Amino acids: CASSYYGTGITDTQYF.

This chain connects TRBV24-1 to TRBJ2-2; D may be TRBD1 (6 bases). V gave up 5 bases and J gave up 3 bases, with 21 bases separating them. Germline CDR1 and CDR2: KGHDR and SFDVKD. The CDR3 is made up of 18 amino acids. This CDR3 reads CATSGFTGPNWDTGELFF. In DNA form, the CDR3 reads TGTGCCACCAGTGGATTTACAGGGCCGAACTGGGACACCGGGGAGCTGTTTTTT.

This CDR3 reads CASSQGTREQFF. The DNA for the CDR3 is TGTGCCAGCAGCCAAGGGACTAGAGAGCAGTTCTTC. The rearrangement joins TRBV3-1 to TRBJ2-1; TRBD2 agrees at 7 bases. This CDR3 comprises 12 residues. CDR1 LGHDT and CDR2 YNNKEL come from the germline V gene (reference sequence). J was trimmed by 10 bases and V by 1 base; bases with no gene match: 1.

The chain uses TRBV30 and TRBJ2-1, with no clear D. V gave up 0 bases and J gave up 8 bases, with 11 bases separating them. This CDR3 region has 13 residues. CDR1 GTSNPN and CDR2 SVGIG come from the germline V gene (reference sequence). The CDR3 loop is CAWSVTNLHEQFF. In DNA, the CDR3 is TGTGCCTGGAGTGTAACCAATCTGCATGAGCAGTTCTTC.

DNA of the CDR3: TGTGCCAGCAGCCCCACAGGGGCCACCGAAGCTTTCTTT. This translates into CASSPTGATEAFF. This chain connects TRBV27 to TRBJ1-1; 7 bases are a match to TRBD1. CDR3 length: 13 amino acids. Trimming removed 6 bases from V and 8 bases from J; junction bases left unmatched: 9. From germline, CDR1 is MNHEY and CDR2 SMNVEV (reference sequence).

This clonotype was seen once. This rearrangement joins TRBV6-2 or TRBV6-3 to TRBJ2-6, with TRBD2 as a possible D gene (6 bases). Germline-derived CDR1 and CDR2 are MNHEY and SVGEGT. The CDR3 sequence is 14 residues long. V was shortened by 4 bases and J by 3 bases, with 7 bases between the two germline ends. CDR3 in amino acids: CASSWGLGANVLTF. As DNA, the CDR3 is TGTGCCAGCAGTTGGGGACTTGGGGCCAACGTCCTGACTTTC.

This clonotype was counted a few times. The chain employs TRBV19 and TRBJ2-1, with 7 bases that match TRBD1. The CDR3 loop spans 13 amino acids. Looked up from germline, CDR1 is LNHDA and CDR2 is SQIVND (reference sequence). Unmatched junction bases numbered 5, after V lost 5 bases and J lost 7 bases. CDR3 DNA sequence: TGTGCCAGTAGTCTAACAGGGGTTAATGAGCAGTTCTTC. Protein product: CASSLTGVNEQFF.

The V call is TRBV5-1, the J call TRBJ2-7, with a weak D call TRBD2 (6 bases). The germline V gene encodes CDR1 SGHRS and CDR2 YFSETQ. With 0 bases removed from V and 5 bases from J, the gap between germline ends came to 12 bases. CDR3 length: 14 residues. CDR3 sequence (DNA): TGCGCCAGCAGCTTGGCTGGAGGGTTCAACGAGCAGTACTTC. Protein: CASSLAGGFNEQYF.